Shown below are 20 T cell receptor beta chains from a single sample sequenced in a study of cytomegalovirus exposure and HLA in healthy donors. The PCR was carried out with 60 Vbeta primers and 13 Jbeta primers. Libraries were prepared by immunoSEQ multiplex PCR; TCRdb keeps only in-frame clonotypes and omits some of them. Here the sample spans 200,000 to 250,000 clones, around 89% being singletons. The sample comprised PBMCs. These receptors originate from a woman aged 18-29 years in good health and CMV-seronegative.

The CDR3 here is CATGEWRRGGPNEQFF. CDR3 sequence (DNA): TGTGCCACGGGCGAGTGGAGGCGGGGGGGTCCCAATGAGCAGTTCTTC. The chain has TRBV27 and TRBJ2-1; the match to TRBD2 covers 9 bases. CDR1 is MNHEY and CDR2 is SMNVEV in the germline V gene (reference sequence). V lost 10 bases to trimming and J lost 6 bases; unmatched junction nucleotides: 16. The CDR3 totals 16 residues.

The chain recombines TRBV18 with TRBJ2-7; 11 bases are a match to TRBD1. V lost 6 bases, J lost 6 bases, and 10 bases stayed unmatched. Germline-derived CDR1 and CDR2 are KGHSH and LQKENI. The CDR3 is 15 amino acids. The CDR3 region has the DNA TGTGCCAGCTCGGCCCCGGGACAGGGGGACTCCGAGCAGTACTTC. It translates to CASSAPGQGDSEQYF.

J is TRBJ1-1 and V is TRBV2; D gene unclear. The V and J ends lost 6 bases and 5 bases respectively, with 16 bases between them. CDR3 length equals 14 residues. Looked up from germline, CDR1 is SNHLY and CDR2 is FYNNEI. The CDR3 loop is CASRLGRAETEAFF. In nucleotides, the CDR3 is TGTGCCAGCAGGCTAGGGAGGGCGGAAACTGAAGCTTTCTTT.

This clone was picked up one time. This chain links TRBV6-5 with TRBJ1-2; D is unclear. The CDR3 is made up of 14 amino acids. CDR1 is MNHEY and CDR2 is SVGAGI in the germline V gene. V lost 0 bases to trimming and J lost 2 bases, with 7 bases between them. CDR3 loop: CASSYSRRNYGYTF. The CDR3 nucleotides read TGTGCCAGCAGTTACTCGAGGCGGAACTATGGCTACACCTTC.

The rearrangement links TRBV6-1 to TRBJ2-3, with 11 bases aligning to TRBD2. This CDR3 is built from 15 residues. The V gene's germline CDR1 is MNHNS and CDR2 SASEGT. Losses at the gene ends were 2 bases for V and 6 bases for J; bases not matched to a gene: 4. The CDR3 here is CASSELAGGSDTQYF. CDR3 sequence (DNA): TGTGCCAGCAGTGAACTAGCGGGGGGTTCGGATACGCAGTATTTT.

The CDR3 DNA reads TGCGCCAGCAGCCTCGCGGTGGCCTACGAGCAGTACTTC. It yields the protein CASSLAVAYEQYF. J is TRBJ2-7 and V is TRBV4-1; D is unclear. In germline, CDR1 is MGHRA, CDR2 YSYEKL. Trimming left V 4 bases short and J 2 bases short, with 9 bases between. The CDR3 covers 13 residues.

The V gene is TRBV7-2, the J gene TRBJ1-2; D not resolved. V was pared by 5 bases and J by 7 bases, with 17 bases between. CDR3 length equals 14 residues. In germline, CDR1 is SGHTA, CDR2 FQGNSA. This chain's CDR3 is CASSHQVIGSGYTF. The DNA for the CDR3 is TGTGCCAGCAGCCACCAGGTGATCGGCTCTGGCTACACCTTC.

The chain couples TRBV7-8 to TRBJ2-1; 9 bases line up with TRBD2. The CDR3 spans 17 residues. Germline trimming cut 3 bases from V and 4 bases from J; bases unmatched to any gene: 10. Per the germline V gene, CDR1 is SGHVS and CDR2 is FQNEAQ. In nucleotides, the CDR3 is TGTGCCAGCAGCTTCCAAGGGGGCGGGAGGGGGTACAATGAGCAGTTCTTC. This encodes CASSFQGGGRGYNEQFF.

This chain joins TRBV13 and TRBJ2-1, with a weak D call TRBD1 (6 bases). The V gene lost 5 bases and the J gene lost 3 bases, with 11 bases spanning the gap. This CDR3 is built from 14 residues. In germline, CDR1 is PRHDT, CDR2 FYEKMQ (reference sequence). CDR3 in DNA: TGTGCCAGCAGCCCCGGCAGGGGCTACAATGAGCAGTTCTTC. Translating gives CASSPGRGYNEQFF. Supplemented by reference TRBV13 and TRBJ2-1, the full variable domain reads AAGVIQSPRHLIKEKRETATLKCYPIPRHDTVYWYQQGPGQDPQFLISFYEKMQSDKGSIPDRFSAQQFSDYHSELNMSSLELGDSALYFCASSPGRGYNEQFFGPGTRLTVL.

The rearrangement links TRBV19 to TRBJ2-4; the D gene is possibly TRBD1 (6 bases). The CDR3 consists of 15 residues. V was cut by 3 bases and J by 0 bases, with 9 bases left in between. Per germline, CDR1 LNHDA and CDR2 SQIVND (reference sequence). CDR3 nucleotide sequence: TGTGCCAGTAGTATCCAGGGGAAAGCCAAAAACATTCAGTACTTC. Its translation is CASSIQGKAKNIQYF. Based on the CDR3 plus reference TRBV19 and TRBJ2-4, the full variable domain is DGGITQSPKYLFRKEGQNVTLSCEQNLNHDAMYWYRQDPGQGLRLIYYSQIVNDFQKGDIAEGYSVSREKKESFPLTVTSAQKNPTAFYLCASSIQGKAKNIQYFGAGTRLSVL.

V gene TRBV11-2 combines with J gene TRBJ2-7, with D possibly matching TRBD2 (5 bases). V lost 3 bases, J lost 4 bases, and 10 bases lay in between. The V gene's germline CDR1 is SGHAT and CDR2 FQNNGV. The length of the CDR3 is 13 residues. In nucleotides, the CDR3 is TGTGCCAGCAGCTTTATTCTAGCTTACGAGCAGTACTTC. It is translated as CASSFILAYEQYF.

This chain joins TRBV19 and TRBJ2-7; 10 positions agree with TRBD1. Per germline, CDR1 LNHDA and CDR2 SQIVND (reference sequence). Trimming at V came to 5 bases and at J to 4 bases, leaving 2 bases not matched to a gene. CDR3 length: 13 residues. CDR3 in amino acids: CASSAGQGYEQYF. CDR3 sequence (DNA): TGTGCCAGTAGTGCGGGACAGGGGTACGAGCAGTACTTC. Combining the CDR3 with reference TRBV19 and TRBJ2-7 gives the whole variable domain DGGITQSPKYLFRKEGQNVTLSCEQNLNHDAMYWYRQDPGQGLRLIYYSQIVNDFQKGDIAEGYSVSREKKESFPLTVTSAQKNPTAFYLCASSAGQGYEQYFGPGTRLTVT.

The chain uses TRBV4-1 and TRBJ2-6, with 14 bases matching TRBD2. V was pared by 2 bases and J by 0 bases, with 3 bases of the junction left unmatched. This CDR3 is built from 19 residues. CDR1 and CDR2 (germline): MGHRA, YSYEKL. CDR3 nucleotide sequence: TGCGCCAGCAGCCAACTGACTAGCGGGAGGGCCTCTGGGGCCAACGTCCTGACTTTC. It specifies CASSQLTSGRASGANVLTF.

This chain uses TRBV5-1 with TRBJ1-5; D possibly corresponds to TRBD1 (6 bases). Trimming removed 5 bases at V and 3 bases at J, with 12 bases between. Germline V lookup: CDR1 SGHRS, CDR2 YFSETQ. The CDR3 is 14 amino acids. The CDR3 coding sequence is TGCGCCAGCAGTGAGGGGGGGGTCAATCAGCCCCAGCATTTT. As protein: CASSEGGVNQPQHF.

The rearrangement links TRBV9 to TRBJ2-7, with D possibly being TRBD1 (6 bases). Germline V gene lookup returns CDR1 SGDLS and CDR2 YYNGEE. With 3 bases removed from V and 9 bases from J, the gap between germline ends came to 10 bases. The CDR3 is 11 residues long. CDR3 sequence: CASSGEGGQYF. Here the CDR3 DNA reads TGTGCCAGCAGCGGAGAAGGGGGGCAGTACTTC.

This clone came up once. V gene TRBV6-5 combines with J gene TRBJ2-5, with a possible D match to TRBD1 (6 bases). V lost 4 bases to trimming and J lost 4 bases, with 10 bases between them. The CDR3 is 13 residues long. Germline V gives CDR1 MNHEY, CDR2 SVGAGI. The CDR3 loop is CASSSGDSETQYF. The CDR3 DNA sequence: TGTGCCAGCAGTTCAGGGGATTCAGAGACCCAGTACTTC.

DNA of the CDR3: TGTGCCAGCGGGGAGGGTATGTCACCCCTCCACTTT. It is translated as CASGEGMSPLHF. The V and J genes are TRBV2 and TRBJ1-6, with unresolved D. CDR3 size: 12 residues. Germline assignment: CDR1 SNHLY and CDR2 FYNNEI. Trimming pared 8 bases from V and 10 bases from J, leaving 12 bases between.

This clone has more than one count but fewer than ten. The chain combines TRBV30 with TRBJ1-5; no firm D call. Germline CDR1 GTSNPN, CDR2 SVGIG (reference sequence). The length of the CDR3 is 16 residues. Trimming pared 0 bases from V and 6 bases from J, leaving 18 bases between. The CDR3 protein is CAWSVPGVGGSQPQHF. CDR3 bases: TGTGCCTGGAGTGTACCGGGTGTGGGAGGGAGTCAGCCCCAGCATTTT.

V usage is TRBV19 and J usage is TRBJ2-7; 8 bases match TRBD2. Trimming at V came to 4 bases and at J to 4 bases, leaving 6 bases not matched to a gene. CDR1 and CDR2 (germline): LNHDA, SQIVND (reference sequence). The CDR3 length is 14 residues. The CDR3, as DNA: TGTGCCAGTAGTACCGGGACTAGTTCGTACGAGCAGTACTTC. It yields the protein CASSTGTSSYEQYF.

The chain is built from TRBV29-1 and TRBJ2-1, with D possibly TRBD1 on 6 matching bases. The CDR3 is 12 amino acids. The V gene lost 6 bases and the J gene lost 4 bases, with 10 bases spanning the gap. The germline CDR1 and CDR2 sequences are SQVTM and ANQGSEA. The CDR3 spells CSVAGEYNEQFF. CDR3 nucleotide sequence: TGCAGCGTAGCAGGGGAATACAATGAGCAGTTCTTC.